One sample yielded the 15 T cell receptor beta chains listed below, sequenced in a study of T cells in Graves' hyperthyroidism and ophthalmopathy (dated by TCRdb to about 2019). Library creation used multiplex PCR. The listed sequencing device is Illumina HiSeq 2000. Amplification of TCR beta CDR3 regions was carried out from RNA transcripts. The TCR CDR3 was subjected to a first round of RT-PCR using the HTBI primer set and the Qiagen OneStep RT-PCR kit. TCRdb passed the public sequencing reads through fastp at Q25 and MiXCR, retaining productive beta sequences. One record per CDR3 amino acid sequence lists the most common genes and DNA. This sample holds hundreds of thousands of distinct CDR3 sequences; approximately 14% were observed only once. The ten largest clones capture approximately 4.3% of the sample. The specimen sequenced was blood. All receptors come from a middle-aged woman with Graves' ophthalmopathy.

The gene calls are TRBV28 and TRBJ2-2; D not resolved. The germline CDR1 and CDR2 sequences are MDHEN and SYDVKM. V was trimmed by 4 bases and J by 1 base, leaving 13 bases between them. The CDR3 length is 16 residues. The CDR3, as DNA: TGTGCCAGCAGTTACGGGCCTTTGGGGAACACCGGGGAGCTGTTTTTT. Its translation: CASSYGPLGNTGELFF.

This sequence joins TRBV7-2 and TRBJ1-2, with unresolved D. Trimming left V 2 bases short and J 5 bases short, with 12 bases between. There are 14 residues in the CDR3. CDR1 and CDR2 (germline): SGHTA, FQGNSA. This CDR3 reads CASSLSGLGYGYTF. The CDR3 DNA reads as TGTGCCAGCAGCTTAAGCGGATTGGGGTATGGCTACACCTTC.

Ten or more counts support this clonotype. This CDR3 reads CSGESGWGTLNTEAFF. The DNA of the CDR3 is TGCAGCGGCGAATCGGGTTGGGGGACTCTGAACACTGAAGCTTTCTTT. The J gene is TRBJ1-1, the V gene TRBV29-1; D is perhaps TRBD1 (5 bases). Germline V CDR1 and CDR2: SQVTM, ANQGSEA. V lost 7 bases and J lost 0, with 21 bases in between. The CDR3 contains 16 residues.

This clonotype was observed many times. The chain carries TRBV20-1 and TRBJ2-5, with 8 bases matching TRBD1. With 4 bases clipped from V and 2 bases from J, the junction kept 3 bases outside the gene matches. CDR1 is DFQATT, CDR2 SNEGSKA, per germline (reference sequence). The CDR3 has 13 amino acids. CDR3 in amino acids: CSATYRGQETQYF. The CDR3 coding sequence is TGCAGTGCTACCTACAGGGGGCAAGAGACCCAGTACTTC.

The CDR3 nucleotides read TGTGCCAGTAGTTCCTTTCTGGGCGGGAGGAACCACGAGCAGTACTTC. Amino acids: CASSSFLGGRNHEQYF. The gene calls are TRBV19 and TRBJ2-7; 8 bases are shared with TRBD2. V shed 5 bases and J 5 bases; nucleotides not matched to a gene: 14. Germline V gene lookup returns CDR1 LNHDA and CDR2 SQIVND (reference sequence). The CDR3 contains 16 residues.

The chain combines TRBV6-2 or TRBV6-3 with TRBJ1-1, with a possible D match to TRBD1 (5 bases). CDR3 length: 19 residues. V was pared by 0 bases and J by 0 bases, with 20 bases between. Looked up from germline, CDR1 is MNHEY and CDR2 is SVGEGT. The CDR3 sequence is CASSYSGVYQGGMNTEAFF. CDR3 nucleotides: TGTGCCAGCAGTTACTCGGGCGTCTATCAGGGCGGCATGAACACTGAAGCTTTCTTT.

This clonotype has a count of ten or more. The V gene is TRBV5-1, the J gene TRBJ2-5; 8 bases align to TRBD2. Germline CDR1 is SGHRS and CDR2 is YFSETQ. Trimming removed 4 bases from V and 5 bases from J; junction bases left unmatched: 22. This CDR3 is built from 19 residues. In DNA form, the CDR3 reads TGCGCCAGCAGCCTTCTCCCTCCGGGACTAGGGGGAGGGGATGAGACCCAGTACTTC. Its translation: CASSLLPPGLGGGDETQYF.

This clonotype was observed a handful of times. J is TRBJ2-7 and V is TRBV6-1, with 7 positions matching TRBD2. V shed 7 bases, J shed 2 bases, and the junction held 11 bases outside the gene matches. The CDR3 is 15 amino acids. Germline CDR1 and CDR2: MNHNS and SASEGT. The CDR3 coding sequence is TGTGCCAGCACCAACGGGGCTAGCGGCGCCTACGAGCAGTACTTC. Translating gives CASTNGASGAYEQYF.

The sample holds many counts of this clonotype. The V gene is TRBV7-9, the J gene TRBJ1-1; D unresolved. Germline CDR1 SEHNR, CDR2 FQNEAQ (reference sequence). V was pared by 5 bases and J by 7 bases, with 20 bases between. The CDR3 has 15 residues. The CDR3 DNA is TGTGCCAGCAGCCTTGGAACGGGGTCCCAAGGTGAAGCTTTCTTT. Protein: CASSLGTGSQGEAFF.

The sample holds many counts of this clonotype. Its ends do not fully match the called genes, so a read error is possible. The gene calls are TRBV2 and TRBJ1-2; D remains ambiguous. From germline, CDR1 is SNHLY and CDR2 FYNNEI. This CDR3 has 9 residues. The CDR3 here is CTSTNGYTF. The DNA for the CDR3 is TGTACCAGTACAAATGGCTACACCTTC.

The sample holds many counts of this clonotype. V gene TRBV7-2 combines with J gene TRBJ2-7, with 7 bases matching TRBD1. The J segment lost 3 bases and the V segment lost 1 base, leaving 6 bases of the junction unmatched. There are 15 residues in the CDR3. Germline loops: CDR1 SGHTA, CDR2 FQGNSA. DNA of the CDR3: TGTGCCAGCAGCTTAGGTTGGGACAGCAACTACGAGCAGTACTTC. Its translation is CASSLGWDSNYEQYF. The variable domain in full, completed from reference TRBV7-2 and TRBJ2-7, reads GAGVSQSPSNKVTEKGKDVELRCDPISGHTALYWYRQSLGQGLEFLIYFQGNSAPDKSGLPSDRFSAERTGGSVSTLTIQRTQQEDSAVYLCASSLGWDSNYEQYFGPGTRLTVT.

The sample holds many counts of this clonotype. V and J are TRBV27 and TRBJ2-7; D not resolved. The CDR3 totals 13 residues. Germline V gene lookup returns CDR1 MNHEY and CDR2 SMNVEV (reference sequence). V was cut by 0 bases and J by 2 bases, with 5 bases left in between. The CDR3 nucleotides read TGTGCCAGCAGTTTATCGTCTACCTACGAGCAGTACTTC. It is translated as CASSLSSTYEQYF.

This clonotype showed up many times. CDR3 nucleotide sequence: TGTGCCAGCAGTCCTGGGCTAGCGGCAGGGAGATCCTACGAGCAGTACTTC. This translates into CASSPGLAAGRSYEQYF. The V call is TRBV11-2, the J call TRBJ2-7; 7 positions match TRBD2. The CDR3 runs to 17 residues. V gave up 6 bases and J gave up 1 base; unmatched junction bases: 15. Looked up from germline, CDR1 is SGHAT and CDR2 is FQNNGV.

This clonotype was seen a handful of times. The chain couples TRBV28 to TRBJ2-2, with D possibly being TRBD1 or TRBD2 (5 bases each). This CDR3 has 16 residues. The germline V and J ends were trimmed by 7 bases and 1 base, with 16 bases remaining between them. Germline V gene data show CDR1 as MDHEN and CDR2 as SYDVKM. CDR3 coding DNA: TGTGCCAGCAACCCGTGGGGGACGGAGAACACCGGGGAGCTGTTTTTT. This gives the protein CASNPWGTENTGELFF.

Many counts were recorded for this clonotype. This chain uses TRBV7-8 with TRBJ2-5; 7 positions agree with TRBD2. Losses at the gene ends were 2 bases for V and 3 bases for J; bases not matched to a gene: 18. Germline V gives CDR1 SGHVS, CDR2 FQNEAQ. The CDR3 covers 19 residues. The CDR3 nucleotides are TGTGCCAGCAGCTTAAGACCCCTCGGACTAGGCCTCGGGGAAGAGACCCAGTACTTC. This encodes CASSLRPLGLGLGEETQYF. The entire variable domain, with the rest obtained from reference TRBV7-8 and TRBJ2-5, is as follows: GAGVSQSPRYKVAKRGQDVALRCDPISGHVSLFWYQQALGQGPEFLTYFQNEAQLDKSGLPSDRFFAERPEGSVSTLKIQRTQQEDSAVYLCASSLRPLGLGLGEETQYFGPGTRLLVL.